The 3 T cell receptor beta chains reported below all come from one sample, sequenced in a study of blood T cell repertoires in COVID-19 (dated by TCRdb to the early 2020s). Receptors were amplified or captured by the immunoSEQ multiplex PCR assay. The table comes from immuneACCESS by way of TCRdb, which keeps in-frame sequences with V and J called. Part of the clones is missing from these tables; in studies checked, under half for an unresolved V gene and the rest for unknown reasons. The sample profile shows under 25,000 clones; over 70% of them were found once. The ten largest make up 22% of the sample. What was sequenced was peripheral blood. The receptor source for this set is a man at least 80 years old with active or convalescent COVID-19.

This clone was seen once. This sequence joins TRBV28 and TRBJ1-6; 9 nucleotides align to TRBD1. CDR1 is MDHEN, CDR2 SYDVKM, per germline. There are 13 residues in the CDR3. V lost 10 bases and J lost 7; bases outside the gene matches: 5. CDR3 DNA: TGTGCCACGGCCGGGACAGGGAATTCACCCCTCCACTTT. Translation: CATAGTGNSPLHF.

This clone occurred a few times. The chain has TRBV18 and TRBJ2-7; 9 bases fit TRBD1. This CDR3 is 14 amino acids long. The V gene end was trimmed by 3 bases and the J gene end by 4 bases; junction bases not matched to a gene: 4. The germline CDR1 and CDR2 sequences are KGHSH and LQKENI. CDR3 DNA sequence: TGTGCCAGCTCACCGCAGGGACAGGGATACGAGCAGTACTTC. It specifies CASSPQGQGYEQYF.

The chain links TRBV18 to TRBJ2-7, with 9 bases lining up with TRBD2. The germline gives CDR1 KGHSH, CDR2 LQKENI. Germline trimming cut 6 bases from V and 5 bases from J; bases unmatched to any gene: 5. The CDR3 extends over 13 amino acids. The CDR3 spells CASSPSGTNEQYF. In nucleotides, the CDR3 is TGTGCCAGCTCCCCTAGCGGGACCAACGAGCAGTACTTC.